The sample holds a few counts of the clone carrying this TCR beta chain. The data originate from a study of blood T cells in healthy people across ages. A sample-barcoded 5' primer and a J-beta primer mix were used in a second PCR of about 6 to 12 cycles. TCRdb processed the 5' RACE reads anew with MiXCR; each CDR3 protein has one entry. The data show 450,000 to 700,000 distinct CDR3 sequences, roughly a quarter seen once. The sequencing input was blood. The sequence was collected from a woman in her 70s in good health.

The CDR3 region is CASSVGRGASSGNTIYF. The CDR3 DNA follows: TGTGCCAGCAGCGTAGGACGGGGGGCGAGCTCTGGAAACACCATATATTTT. The chain combines TRBV9 with TRBJ1-3; maybe TRBD1 (6 bases). V was shortened by 0 bases and J by 0 bases, with 13 bases between the two germline ends. Germline V gene data show CDR1 as SGDLS and CDR2 as YYNGEE. This CDR3 has 17 amino acids.